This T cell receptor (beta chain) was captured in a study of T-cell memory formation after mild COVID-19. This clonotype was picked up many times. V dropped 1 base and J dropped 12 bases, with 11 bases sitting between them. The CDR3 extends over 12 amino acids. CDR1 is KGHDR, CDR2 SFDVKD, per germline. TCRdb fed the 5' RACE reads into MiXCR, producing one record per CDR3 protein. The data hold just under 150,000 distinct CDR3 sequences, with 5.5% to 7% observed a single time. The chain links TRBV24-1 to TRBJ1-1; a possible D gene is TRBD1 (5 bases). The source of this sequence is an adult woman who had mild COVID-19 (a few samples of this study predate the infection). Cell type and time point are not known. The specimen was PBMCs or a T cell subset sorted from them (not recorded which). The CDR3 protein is CATSDFTGAPFF. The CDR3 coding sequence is TGTGCCACCAGTGATTTTACAGGTGCTCCTTTCTTT.